The T cell receptor beta chain described here comes from a study of CD8 T cells in ankylosing spondylitis. Quantitative molecular-barcoded 5'-RACE generated the TCR beta libraries. TCRdb independently ran MiXCR on the 5' RACE reads; one entry per CDR3 protein. The profile shows about 130,000 distinct CDR3 sequences, roughly a sixth of them singletons. Regarding this clonotype: Its antigen is unknown.

Study-wide findings and caveats: In ankylosing spondylitis blood, a motif of about eight highly homologous TCR beta variants appeared characteristic. Previous work reported some of these motif variants in the synovial fluid and blood of reactive arthritis. Clones tied to disease were said to be significantly enriched in matched ankylosing spondylitis synovial fluid. Disease-associated clonotypes exhibited CD8+ identity and were relatively infrequent in peripheral blood.

This clonotype originated in a male donor with ankylosing spondylitis. Sequences were obtained from blood, either unsorted or a sorted T cell fraction (not recorded which).

The CDR3 sequence is CASSQGLWREYEQYF. CDR3 sequence (DNA): TGCGCCAGCAGCCAAGGCCTTTGGCGTGAATACGAGCAGTACTTC. The chain combines TRBV4-3 with TRBJ2-7; D uncertain. V was trimmed by 1 base and J by 4 bases, leaving 14 bases between them. This CDR3 is built from 15 residues. Germline V gives CDR1 LGHNA, CDR2 YSLEER.